This TCR beta chain was retrieved from a study of cytomegalovirus exposure and HLA in healthy donors (dated by TCRdb to the late 2010s). Looking at the study overall: According to an earlier analysis of a few hundred of the donors, some 180 million T cells yielded 117 million unique TCR beta sequences and 276 Gb of sequence data. An early release that covered more than 550 HLA-typed donors contained 250 to 350 gigabases of sequencing data and tens of millions of unique TCR sequences. Of the 300 to 500 genotyped donors, less than 90% were placed in the genetic ancestry cluster associated with self-reported Caucasian donors. The study was designed to test whether signatures of past pathogen exposure could be identified by cataloging public T cell receptors. The study used immunosequencing to profile the T cell repertoires of approximately 650 subjects and linked those repertoires to cytomegalovirus serostatus. A separate validation cohort of 100 to 150 different subjects was used in addition to the roughly 640-subject first cohort. To predict cytomegalovirus infection status, the study brought together high-throughput TCR immunosequencing, statistical association of individual TCRs with disease status, and machine learning. A later analysis re-examined previously published TCR beta repertoires from roughly 650 donors and added high-resolution HLA genotyping to investigate patterns of TCR occurrence. The later analysis used no new phenotypic data to find candidate immune exposures, relying instead on TCR beta sequences and their occurrence across donors. An earlier analysis of approximately 580 of the donors used high-throughput TCR beta sequencing to judge whether each TCR beta V gene segment behaved as functional or pseudogenic. Donor age, sex, ethnicity and CMV serostatus were compiled together with the repertoire data. A later genetic analysis took genome-wide SNP genotypes for about three fifths of the 666 donors and used that subset as a discovery cohort. Every repertoire in the discovery cohort had been generated on one and the same sequencing platform. HLA typing included class I and class II loci at four-digit resolution. The number of donors typed differed by locus, with roughly 629-640 for A, B, C, DRB1 and DQB1, around 560 for DQA1, under 610 for DPA1, and 472 for DPB1. Roughly five DR-DQ haplotypes were handled as single units for association and clustering, since linkage in the cohort was strong. Across approximately 400 genotyped donors of the cohort, an average of roughly 230,000 unique TCR beta nucleotide sequences per donor were sequenced, and 15% to 20% of those sequences were non-productive.

In total, 630 or so healthy bone marrow donors made up the cohort. All cohort members were sampled while nominally healthy, although unrecorded immune exposures were likely present. The donor tested CMV seronegative, placing the donor among the approximately 360 seronegative members of the cohort. Every donor gave a peripheral blood sample, and the peripheral blood mononuclear cells from that sample were used for TCR beta sequencing. The Qiagen DNeasy Blood Extraction Kit was used to extract genomic DNA from the blood cell samples. CDR1 and CDR2, looked up from the germline V gene, are LGHNA and YSLEER. V trim: 0 bases; J trim: 0 bases; unmatched bases: 18. From the cysteine up to the phenylalanine, the CDR3 has a length of 21 residues. The CDR3 DNA has 63 bases and is translated from base 1. The receptor library was made with the immunoSEQ multiplex PCR assay. The multiplex PCR relied on a mix of 60 forward primers for TCR Vbeta segments and 13 reverse primers for TCR Jbeta segments. Amplification of the CDR3 region of rearranged TCR beta genes was performed with a multiplex PCR assay on genomic DNA. The amplified TCR beta libraries were sequenced on the Illumina HiSeq System as 87-base-pair reads. From the authors' description of their analysis: A later analysis counted about 80 million unique TCR beta chains across the roughly 700 repertoires, and roughly 10 million of these chains were shared by at least two donors. Raw reads were error-corrected and collapsed into unique sequences by a nearest-neighbor algorithm in which closely related sequences were merged to remove PCR and sequencing errors. To assign V, D and J gene segments, CDR3 sequences were aligned to IMGT reference sequences. Each retained sequence needed at least a six-nucleotide match to both a V gene segment and a J gene segment. Rearrangements were called productive when the CDR3 lacked stop codons and stayed in frame with V and J; all others were non-productive. CDR3 was defined according to IMGT convention as the region running from the second conserved V-encoded cysteine to the conserved J-encoded phenylalanine. In an earlier analysis of around 600 of the donors, sequences lacking an unambiguous match to a single V gene segment were excluded. In an earlier analysis of 587 of the donors, V segments were called functional above 56.7% productive rearrangements and were called segregating when the between-donor standard deviation exceeded 5%. A statistical classification framework was built to diagnose cytomegalovirus status from the catalog of TCR beta chain sequences. In a later analysis, V and J genes were assigned by comparing TCR nucleotide sequences against IMGT/GENE-DB human TR gene sequences. The TCRdist pipeline was used in a later analysis to assign CDR3 sequences and most-parsimonious VDJ recombination scenarios. A later analysis defined each TCR beta chain by its CDR3 amino acid sequence plus V-gene family, and excluded reads lacking a unique V-gene family. As a way to deal with suspected cross-contamination and a sequencing artifact, a later analysis dropped more than 500 nucleotide sequences that were highly shared and had low generation probability. In a later analysis, a clonal expansion index for each public chain was calculated from normalized within-repertoire ranks of inferred template counts. In a later analysis, generation probabilities were computed with a VDJ recombination model fitted to out-of-frame rearrangements, and the resulting probabilities were checked against IGoR. In a later analysis, hypergeometric tests were used to score TCR-TCR, TCR-HLA and TCR-CMV co-occurrence, with a repertoire-size bias correction applied to TCR pairs. To estimate false discovery rates, a later analysis permuted the HLA or CMV assignments 20 times. In a later analysis, co-occurring TCRs were grouped using DBSCAN, and TCRdist sequence similarity was added for clustering within HLA-allele-positive subsets. Co-occurrence clustering excluded repertoires with fewer than 30,000 or more than 120,000 public chains, plus five with anomalous nucleotide sharing. TCRdb holds this immuneACCESS table with in-frame rearrangements only. Some clones are missing; in checked studies, unresolved V genes explain under half, and the rest has no known cause. D and trimming were read from the DNA, whereas the V and J calls and clone size are those reported in that table. For this sample the table gives more than 150,000 clones, of which 77% were detected only once. The ten largest clones take up about 1.5% of the sample.

To note about this clone: Its antigen is not yet known. No quality values exist for individual bases; no much larger clone is one base distant.

The paper's findings and limits, for the study overall: Assigning TCR associations to individual alleles was difficult when HLA alleles, especially DR and DQ, strongly co-occurred. In both the original and validation cohorts, the classifier was reported to diagnose cytomegalovirus status with high specificity and sensitivity. In a later analysis, about 17,000 TCR beta sequences were associated with specific HLA alleles at a false discovery rate of 0.05. Because counts were too low, about 15 rarely observed V segments, including chromosome 9 orphons, were left out of the earlier analysis of approximately 500 of the donors. Most TCR sequences were observed very rarely across donors, whereas some public TCRs were present in many individuals. Some IMGT-functional V segments, including TRBV6-2 and TRBV6-3, could not be distinguished by the 87-base-pair reads and were therefore excluded. In a later analysis, HLA-associated TCR beta chains showed more clonal expansion and lower generation probabilities than non-associated chains that were equally common. Three of the identified cytomegalovirus-associated TCR beta chains were confirmed in vitro to be specific for cytomegalovirus antigens. The study listed around 160 TCR beta chains as associated with cytomegalovirus. For the cohort, immune exposure information was limited to CMV serostatus. Correlated functional status among segregating V segments might be attributable to linkage disequilibrium, but an unknown experimental factor could not be ruled out. The presence/absence analyses assumed that sequencing depth was roughly uniform across donors, and that assumption may not be true. According to the authors, the approach could potentially be generalized to other disease states and immunological phenotypes. According to a later analysis, TCR association rates differed among HLA loci, with DRB1 alleles showing the most associated TCRs and HLA-C alleles showing the fewest. In an earlier analysis of 587 of the donors, most TCR beta V segments appeared in productive rearrangements about 90% or about 30% of the time, broadly matching IMGT annotations. In a later analysis, several top co-occurrence clusters were reported to appear linked to parvovirus B19, influenza, CMV and Epstein-Barr virus. A further reported finding was that TCR beta sequences accurately predicted the HLA-A and HLA-B alleles for most subjects in the first cohort. A cluster of highly shared sequence variants was judged likely to be a technical artifact of the sequencing pipeline. According to a later genetic analysis, donors in an Asian-associated ancestry cluster had fewer N-insertions in productive TCRs than the approximately 610-donor mean. In this cohort, only TCR beta chains were sequenced, and detectable features were limited by the absence of alpha or paired-chain data. Because HLA typing was unavailable for some donors at each locus, only the typed subset was used in association tests. Most CMV-associated TCR beta chains appeared to be HLA-restricted in a later analysis, and the HLA associations seemed to be driven largely by CMV exposure. V-gene and J-gene trimming of TCR beta chains was associated with a missense DCLRE1C variant in a later genetic analysis, and the association was replicated in an independent cohort.

The chain joins TRBV4-3 to TRBJ1-2; TRBD1 lines up with 8 middle nucleotides. Sequencing used PBMCs. The source of this sequence is a man younger than 30 in good health and CMV-seronegative. The DNA sequence is as follows: TGCGCCAGCAGCCAAGATCCCAATATACAGGGGGAAGAGCTAGCTAACTATGGCTACACCTTC. Its protein product is CASSQDPNIQGEELANYGYTF.